Described below is a single TCR beta chain sequence and its context. The CDR3 is made up of 13 amino acids. Germline V gives CDR1 SGHVS, CDR2 FQNEAQ. V lost 5 bases and J lost 1, with 8 bases in between. These data belong to a study of cytomegalovirus exposure and HLA in healthy donors. Sequenced by immunoSEQ multiplex PCR; TCRdb stores in-frame clones only, minus some. The sample has a few hundred thousand clones, about nine tenths seen once. The sample taken for sequencing was PBMCs. The J gene is TRBJ1-1, the V gene TRBV7-8; D uncertain. This TCR was sampled from a woman aged 18-29 years in good health and CMV-seronegative. The CDR3 region has the DNA TGTGCCAGCAGCGCCCAGTCGAACACTGAAGCTTTCTTT. Translation: CASSAQSNTEAFF.